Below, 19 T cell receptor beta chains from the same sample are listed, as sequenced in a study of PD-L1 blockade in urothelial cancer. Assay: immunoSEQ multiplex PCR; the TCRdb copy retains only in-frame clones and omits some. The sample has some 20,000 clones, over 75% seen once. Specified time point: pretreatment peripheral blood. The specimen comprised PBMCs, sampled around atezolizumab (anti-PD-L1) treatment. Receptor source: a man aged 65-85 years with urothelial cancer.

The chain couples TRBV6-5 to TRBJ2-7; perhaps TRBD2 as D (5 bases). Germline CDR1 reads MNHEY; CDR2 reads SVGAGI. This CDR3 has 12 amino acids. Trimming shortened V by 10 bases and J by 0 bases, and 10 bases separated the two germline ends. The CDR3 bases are TGTGCCACTCAGAGGGCCTCCTACGAGCAGTACTTC. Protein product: CATQRASYEQYF.

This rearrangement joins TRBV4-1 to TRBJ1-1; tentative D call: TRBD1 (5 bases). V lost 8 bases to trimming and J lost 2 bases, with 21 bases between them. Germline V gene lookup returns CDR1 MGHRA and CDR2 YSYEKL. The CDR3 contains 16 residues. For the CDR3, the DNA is TGCGCCAGCGGGGTCGGGGCGGGGCGCGGAAACACTGAAGCTTTCTTT. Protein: CASGVGAGRGNTEAFF.

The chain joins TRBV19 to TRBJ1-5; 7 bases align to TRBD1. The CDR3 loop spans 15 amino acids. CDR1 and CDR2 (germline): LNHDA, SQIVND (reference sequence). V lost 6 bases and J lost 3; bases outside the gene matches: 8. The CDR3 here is CASRQRGQTNQPQHF. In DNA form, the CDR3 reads TGTGCCAGTAGACAGAGGGGACAGACCAATCAGCCCCAGCATTTT.

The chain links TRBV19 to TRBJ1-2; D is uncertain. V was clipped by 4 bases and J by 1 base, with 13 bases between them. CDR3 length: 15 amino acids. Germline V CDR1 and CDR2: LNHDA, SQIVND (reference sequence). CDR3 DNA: TGTGCCAGTAGTACCATTCAGGTTTTTAACTATGGCTACACCTTC. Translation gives CASSTIQVFNYGYTF.

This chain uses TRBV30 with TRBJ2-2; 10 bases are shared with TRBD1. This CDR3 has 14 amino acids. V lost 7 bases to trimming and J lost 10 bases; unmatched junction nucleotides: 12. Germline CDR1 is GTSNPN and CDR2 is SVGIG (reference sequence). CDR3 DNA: TGTGCCTCCTATTTGGACAGGGGGGCACCGGAGCTGTTTTTT. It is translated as CASYLDRGAPELFF.

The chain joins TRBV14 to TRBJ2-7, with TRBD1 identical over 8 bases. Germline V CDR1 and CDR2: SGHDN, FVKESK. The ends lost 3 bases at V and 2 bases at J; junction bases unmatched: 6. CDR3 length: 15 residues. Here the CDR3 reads CASSHRDRGTYEQYF. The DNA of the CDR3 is TGTGCCAGCAGCCACCGAGACAGGGGAACCTACGAGCAGTACTTC. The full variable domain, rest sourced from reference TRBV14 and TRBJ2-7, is EAGVTQFPSHSVIEKGQTVTLRCDPISGHDNLYWYRRVMGKEIKFLLHFVKESKQDESGMPNNRFLAERTGGTYSTLKVQPAELEDSGVYFCASSHRDRGTYEQYFGPGTRLTVT.

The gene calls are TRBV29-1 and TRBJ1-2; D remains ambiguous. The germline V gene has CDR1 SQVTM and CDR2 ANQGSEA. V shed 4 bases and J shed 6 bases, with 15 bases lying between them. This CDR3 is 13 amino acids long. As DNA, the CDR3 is TGCAGCGTTGGTTTTCGGTTAAGCCATGGCTACACCTTC. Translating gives CSVGFRLSHGYTF.

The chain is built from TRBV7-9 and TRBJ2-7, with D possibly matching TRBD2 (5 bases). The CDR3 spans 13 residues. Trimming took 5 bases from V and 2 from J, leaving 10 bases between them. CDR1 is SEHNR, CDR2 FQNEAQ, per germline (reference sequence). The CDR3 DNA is TGTGCCAGCAGCGCACTAGTCCCCTACGAGCAGTACTTC. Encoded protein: CASSALVPYEQYF.

Written as DNA, the CDR3 is TGTGCCAGCTCGATAGCCCTAAAAACCGGCGGGGAGCTGTTTTTT. It encodes CASSIALKTGGELFF. The rearrangement joins TRBV6-5 to TRBJ2-2; no clear D gene. Germline-derived CDR1 and CDR2 are MNHEY and SVGAGI. There are 15 residues in the CDR3. The germline V and J ends were trimmed by 8 bases and 7 bases, with 20 bases remaining between them.

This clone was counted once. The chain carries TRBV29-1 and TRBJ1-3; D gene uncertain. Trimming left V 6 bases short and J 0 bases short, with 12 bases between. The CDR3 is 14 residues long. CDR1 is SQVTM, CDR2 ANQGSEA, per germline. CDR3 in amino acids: CSVSWTGSGNTIYF. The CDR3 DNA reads TGCAGCGTCTCGTGGACTGGCTCTGGAAACACCATATATTTT.

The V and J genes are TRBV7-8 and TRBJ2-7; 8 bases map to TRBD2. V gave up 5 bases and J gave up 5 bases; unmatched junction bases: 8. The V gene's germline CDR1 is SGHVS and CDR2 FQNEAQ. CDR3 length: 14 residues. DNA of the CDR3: TGTGCCAGCAGCCAATGGACTAGCCCAGACGAGCAGTACTTC. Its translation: CASSQWTSPDEQYF.

The CDR3 here is CASSSQTGGNSPLHF. CDR3 bases: TGTGCCAGCAGCAGTCAGACAGGGGGAAATTCACCCCTCCACTTT. The chain carries TRBV5-4 and TRBJ1-6; TRBD1 agrees at 9 bases. The CDR3 runs to 15 residues. Trimming removed 4 bases from V and 7 bases from J; junction bases left unmatched: 6. Germline V gene sequence: CDR1 SGHNT, CDR2 YYREEE (reference sequence).

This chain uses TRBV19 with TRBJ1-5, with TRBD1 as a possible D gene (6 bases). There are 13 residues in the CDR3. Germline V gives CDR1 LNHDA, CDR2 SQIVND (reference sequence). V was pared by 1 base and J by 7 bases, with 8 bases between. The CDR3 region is CASSIGGGQPQHF. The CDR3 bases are TGTGCCAGTAGTATAGGGGGGGGCCAGCCCCAGCATTTT.

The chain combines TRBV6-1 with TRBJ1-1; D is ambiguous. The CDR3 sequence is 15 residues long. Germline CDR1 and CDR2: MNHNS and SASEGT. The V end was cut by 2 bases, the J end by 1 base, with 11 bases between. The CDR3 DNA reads TGTGCCAGCAGTGAAACTTCGCACCCGAACACTGAAGCTTTCTTT. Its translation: CASSETSHPNTEAFF.

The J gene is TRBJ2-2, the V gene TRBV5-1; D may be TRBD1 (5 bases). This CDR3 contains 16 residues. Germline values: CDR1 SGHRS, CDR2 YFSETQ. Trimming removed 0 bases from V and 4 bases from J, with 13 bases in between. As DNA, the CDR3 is TGCGCCAGCAGCTTGGCCGCAGGGATAAGCACCGGGGAGCTGTTTTTT. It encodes CASSLAAGISTGELFF.

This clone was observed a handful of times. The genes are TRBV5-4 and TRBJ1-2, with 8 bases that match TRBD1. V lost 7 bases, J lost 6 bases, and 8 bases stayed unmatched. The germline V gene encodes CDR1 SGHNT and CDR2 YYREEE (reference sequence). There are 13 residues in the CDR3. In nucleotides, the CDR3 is TGTGCCAGCCTCATGGACAGGGTGGATGGCTACACCTTC. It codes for CASLMDRVDGYTF.

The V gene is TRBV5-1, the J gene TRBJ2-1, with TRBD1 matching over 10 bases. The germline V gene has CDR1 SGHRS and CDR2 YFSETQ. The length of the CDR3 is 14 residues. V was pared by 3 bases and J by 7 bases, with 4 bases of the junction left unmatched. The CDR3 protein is CASSSGTGENEQFF. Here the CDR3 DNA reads TGCGCCAGCAGCTCCGGGACAGGGGAAAATGAGCAGTTCTTC.

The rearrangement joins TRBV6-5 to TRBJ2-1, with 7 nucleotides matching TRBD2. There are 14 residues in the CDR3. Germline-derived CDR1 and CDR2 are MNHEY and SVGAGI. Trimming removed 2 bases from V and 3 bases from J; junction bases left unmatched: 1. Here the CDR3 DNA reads TGTGCCAGCAGTTACGGGGGGGGCTACAATGAGCAGTTCTTC. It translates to CASSYGGGYNEQFF.

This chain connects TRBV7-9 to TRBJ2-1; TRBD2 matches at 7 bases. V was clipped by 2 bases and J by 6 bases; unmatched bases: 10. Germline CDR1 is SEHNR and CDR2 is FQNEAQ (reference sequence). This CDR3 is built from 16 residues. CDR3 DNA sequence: TGTGCCAGCAGCTTACCCCGGGGGGAGGGCCTCAATGAGCAGTTCTTC. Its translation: CASSLPRGEGLNEQFF.